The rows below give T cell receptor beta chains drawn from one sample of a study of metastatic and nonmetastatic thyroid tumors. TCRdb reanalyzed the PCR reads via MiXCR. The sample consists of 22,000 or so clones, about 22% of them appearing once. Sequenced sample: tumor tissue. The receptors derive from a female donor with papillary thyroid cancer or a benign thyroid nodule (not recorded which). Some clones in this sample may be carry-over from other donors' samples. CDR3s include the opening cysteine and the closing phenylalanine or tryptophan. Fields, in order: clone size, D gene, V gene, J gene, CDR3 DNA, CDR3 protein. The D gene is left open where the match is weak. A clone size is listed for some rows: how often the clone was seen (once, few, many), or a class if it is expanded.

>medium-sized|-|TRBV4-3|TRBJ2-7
TGCGCCAGCAGCCCCTCGGCAGGGAGCTCCTACGAGCAGTACTTC
CASSPSAGSSYEQYF
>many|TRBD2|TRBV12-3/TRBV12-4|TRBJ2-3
TGTGCCAGCAGTTTTAGGCTAGCGGGAGGAGATACGCAGTATTTT
CASSFRLAGGDTQYF
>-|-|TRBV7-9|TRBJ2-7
TGTGCCAGCAGCCTAATACGGGGATCCGCCTACGAGCAGTACTTC
CASSLIRGSAYEQYF
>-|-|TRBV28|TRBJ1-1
TGTGCCAGCGGTGGCGTCTCCATTCATGAAGCTTTCTTT
CASGGVSIHEAFF
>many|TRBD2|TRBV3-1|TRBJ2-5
TGTGCCAGCAGCCAAATGGCGGGAGGTACCAATTCGTACTTC
CASSQMAGGTNSYF
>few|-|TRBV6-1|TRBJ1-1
TGTGCCAGCATTTATAACCACTTAAAGGGTAGGGCCACTGAAGCTTTCTTT
CASIYNHLKGRATEAFF
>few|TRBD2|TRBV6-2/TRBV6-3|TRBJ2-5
TGTGCCAGCAGTTACTCGCCAAGCGGGAGTAAGGTGGAGACCCAGTACTTC
CASSYSPSGSKVETQYF
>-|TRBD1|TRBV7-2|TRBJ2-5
TGTGCCAGCAGCTTAGTGGGGACAGGGGGCATTGGGACCCAGTACTTC
CASSLVGTGGIGTQYF
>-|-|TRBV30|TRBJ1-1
TGTGCCCACAATGCGAGGCAAGGGGGCACTGAAGCTTTCTTT
CAHNARQGGTEAFF
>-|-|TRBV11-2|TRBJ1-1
TGTGCCAGCAGCTTAAGACAGTCGGGAGCCACTGAAGCTTTCTTT
CASSLRQSGATEAFF
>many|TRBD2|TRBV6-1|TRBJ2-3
TGTGCCAGCACCCTACTAGCGGGAGGGGCAGATACGCAGTATTTT
CASTLLAGGADTQYF
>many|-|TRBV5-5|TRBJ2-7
TGTGCCAGCAGCTTATTCGGGTCCCGAGGGCTTCTGACCTACGAGCAGTACTTC
CASSLFGSRGLLTYEQYF
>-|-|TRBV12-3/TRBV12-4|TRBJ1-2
TGTGCCAGCAGATCTTCAGGGGCGATTTATGGCTACACCTTC
CASRSSGAIYGYTF
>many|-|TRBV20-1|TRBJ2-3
TGCAGTGCTAGTAGATCGGCCCAGCCGCCCGGGGCAGATACGCAGTATTTT
CSASRSAQPPGADTQYF
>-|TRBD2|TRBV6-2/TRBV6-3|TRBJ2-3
TGTGCCAGCAGTTCACACTCGCCCCAGACTAGCGGCTCACTTGGCACAGATACGCAGTATTTT
CASSSHSPQTSGSLGTDTQYF
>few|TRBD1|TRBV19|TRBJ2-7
TGTGCCAGTAGTACCCGGGACAGACCTTACGAGCAGTACTTC
CASSTRDRPYEQYF
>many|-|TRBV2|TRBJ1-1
TGTGCCAGCAGTGAATGGAACACTGAAGCTTTCTTT
CASSEWNTEAFF
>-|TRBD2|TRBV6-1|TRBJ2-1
TGTGCCAGCAGAGATACAGGGGTCCTAGCGGGAGGTGAGCAGTTCTTC
CASRDTGVLAGGEQFF